Given below is one T cell receptor beta chain in context. Antigen unknown. The V end was cut by 7 bases, the J end by 0 bases, with 8 bases between. Germline CDR1 is MNHEY and CDR2 is SVGAGI. The CDR3 has 13 amino acids. The source of the sample is a study of Tregs in tolerant kidney transplant recipients. Overall study results and limits: Activated donor B cell expansion appeared to reveal the most relevant donor-specific TCRbeta repertoire. No direct test of biological reproducibility was done here. Few patients were studied, so findings need validation in larger groups.

Generated by immunoSEQ multiplex PCR, the TCRdb table keeps only in-frame clones and is missing some. The sample has about 120,000 clones, about 90% seen once. Thawed PBMCs were FACS-sorted into unstimulated CD4+CD25+CD127- regulatory T cells, CD4+CD25- non-regulatory cells, CD4 and CD8 cells. This sequence originates from a human donor in good health. The sequenced sample was CD4+ T cells from blood. This chain links TRBV6-5 with TRBJ2-3; no firm D call. This CDR3 reads CASKHSSTDTQYF. The CDR3 nucleotides read TGTGCCAGCAAGCACTCTAGCACAGATACGCAGTATTTT.